The 14 T cell receptor beta chains below were found in one sample sequenced in a study of shared clonotypes between healthy human individuals. The protocol was immunoSEQ multiplex PCR, while the TCRdb copy is restricted to in-frame clones and leaves out a portion. The data contain hundreds of thousands of clones, just over 95% of them singletons. Terminally differentiated effector memory CD45RA+ cells were left out of the naive CD8 fraction, which was CD45RO-negative and positively selected for CCR7. The sample consisted of naive CD8+ T cells sorted from blood. Receptors originate from a man aged 30-40 years in good health.

This chain connects TRBV5-1 to TRBJ1-1, with a weak D call TRBD1 (6 bases). Germline values: CDR1 SGHRS, CDR2 YFSETQ. The CDR3 totals 14 residues. V was pared by 3 bases and J by 3 bases, with 12 bases between. CDR3 nucleotides: TGCGCCAGCAGCTCCGGACAGTTCGACACTGAAGCTTTCTTT. This encodes CASSSGQFDTEAFF.

The chain carries TRBV7-2 and TRBJ2-3; TRBD2 matches at 10 bases. The V gene end was trimmed by 3 bases and the J gene end by 5 bases; junction bases not matched to a gene: 8. The CDR3 is made up of 16 amino acids. In germline, CDR1 is SGHTA, CDR2 FQGNSA. CDR3 in amino acids: CASSFAGAGGLDTQYF. CDR3 coding DNA: TGTGCCAGCAGCTTCGCGGGAGCGGGAGGGCTAGATACGCAGTATTTT.

The genes are TRBV7-6 and TRBJ2-7; 8 nucleotides match TRBD1. The germline gives CDR1 SGHVS, CDR2 FNYEAQ. The CDR3 is 16 residues long. The J segment lost 0 bases and the V segment lost 1 base, leaving 5 bases of the junction unmatched. In DNA form, the CDR3 reads TGTGCCAGCAGCTTAGTTCAGGGGGCCAGCTCCTACGAGCAGTACTTC. Translating it yields CASSLVQGASSYEQYF.

Turning to this clone: The sample contains more than one DNA sequence encoding this CDR3. The rearrangement joins TRBV27 to TRBJ2-7; perhaps D is TRBD1 or TRBD2 (5 bases each). This CDR3 is 14 amino acids long. Per germline, CDR1 MNHEY and CDR2 SMNVEV (reference sequence). Trimming cost V 0 bases and J 4 bases, with 10 bases left between them. The CDR3 spells CASSLSGGSYEQYF. The CDR3 DNA reads TGTGCCAGCAGTTTATCTGGGGGTAGTTACGAGCAGTACTTC.

The J gene is TRBJ2-7, the V gene TRBV5-5, with 7 bases identical to TRBD2. Germline CDR1 and CDR2: SGHKS and YYEKEE (reference sequence). The junction had 12 bases not matched to a gene; V was cut back by 3 bases and J by 0 bases. CDR3 length: 17 amino acids. CDR3 amino acids: CASSSEARGVFSYEQYF. The CDR3 nucleotides read TGTGCCAGCAGCTCCGAGGCTCGGGGGGTCTTCTCCTACGAGCAGTACTTC. Drawing the rest from reference TRBV5-5 and TRBJ2-7, the complete variable domain is DAGVTQSPTHLIKTRGQQVTLRCSPISGHKSVSWYQQVLGQGPQFIFQYYEKEERGRGNFPDRFSARQFPNYSSELNVNALLLGDSALYLCASSSEARGVFSYEQYFGPGTRLTVT.

The chain uses TRBV2 and TRBJ2-1; TRBD2 is a possible D gene (6 bases). The CDR3 is made up of 16 amino acids. Germline values: CDR1 SNHLY, CDR2 FYNNEI. Deletions cut 0 bases from V and 5 bases from J, with 14 bases between. CDR3 nucleotide sequence: TGTGCCAGCAGTGAAGCTTTTGGGTCGGGGGACAATGAGCAGTTCTTC. This encodes CASSEAFGSGDNEQFF.

J is TRBJ1-1 and V is TRBV10-3; D remains ambiguous. V was shortened by 8 bases and J by 1 base, with 5 bases between the two germline ends. This CDR3 spans 11 amino acids. The germline gives CDR1 ENHRY, CDR2 SYGVKD. CDR3 sequence: CAIRRNTEAFF. In DNA, the CDR3 is TGTGCCATCCGTCGGAACACTGAAGCTTTCTTT.

The chain carries TRBV6-6 and TRBJ2-7; TRBD1 agrees at 10 bases. V trimming: 6 bases; J trimming: 5 bases; junction bases outside the gene matches: 4. Germline values: CDR1 MNHNY, CDR2 SVGAGI (reference sequence). The CDR3 length is 13 residues. The DNA for the CDR3 is TGTGCCAGCAGAGACAGGGGGCCGAACGAGCAGTACTTC. It specifies CASRDRGPNEQYF.

V gene TRBV19 combines with J gene TRBJ2-7; possibly TRBD1 for D (7 bases). Deletions cut 3 bases from V and 3 bases from J, with 12 bases between. Germline V gene lookup returns CDR1 LNHDA and CDR2 SQIVND (reference sequence). The CDR3 has 14 amino acids. The chain's CDR3 is CASSIAGQFYEQYF. CDR3 DNA sequence: TGTGCCAGTAGTATTGCGGGACAGTTCTACGAGCAGTACTTC.

V gene TRBV18 combines with J gene TRBJ2-7, with D perhaps matching TRBD1 (6 bases). The V and J ends lost 1 base and 6 bases respectively, with 16 bases between them. The CDR3 runs to 15 residues. Germline loops: CDR1 KGHSH, CDR2 LQKENI. The CDR3 region is CASSPLNYRDLEQYF. CDR3 nucleotide sequence: TGTGCCAGCTCACCACTTAACTACAGGGATCTCGAGCAGTACTTC.

The CDR3 sequence: CASSQNYANEQFF. For the CDR3, the DNA is TGCGCCAGCAGCCAAAACTACGCCAATGAGCAGTTCTTC. The J gene is TRBJ2-1, the V gene TRBV4-3; D remains unclear. CDR1 LGHNA and CDR2 YSLEER come from the germline V gene. The CDR3 is 13 residues long. V was trimmed by 2 bases and J by 6 bases, leaving 8 bases between them.

V gene TRBV2 combines with J gene TRBJ2-7; D uncertain. V gave up 6 bases and J gave up 5 bases, with 5 bases separating them. This CDR3 is built from 10 residues. Germline V CDR1 and CDR2: SNHLY, FYNNEI. CDR3 residues: CASRGNEQYF. DNA of the CDR3: TGTGCCAGCAGAGGGAACGAGCAGTACTTC.

The chain links TRBV4-1 to TRBJ2-2, with D unclear. The V end was cut by 7 bases, the J end by 6 bases, with 9 bases between. Per germline, CDR1 MGHRA and CDR2 YSYEKL. This CDR3 has 12 residues. CDR3: CASTSRAGELFF. As DNA, the CDR3 is TGCGCCAGCACCTCGAGAGCCGGGGAGCTGTTTTTT.

The chain couples TRBV5-1 to TRBJ2-1, with TRBD1 matching 9 bases. The CDR3 extends over 15 amino acids. V was clipped by 2 bases and J by 3 bases; unmatched bases: 3. Germline V gene lookup returns CDR1 SGHRS and CDR2 YFSETQ. The CDR3 here is CASSFTGQGYNEQFF. CDR3 DNA: TGCGCCAGCAGCTTCACGGGACAGGGCTACAATGAGCAGTTCTTC.